This T cell receptor beta chain was sequenced in a study of T cells in Graves' hyperthyroidism and ophthalmopathy. Study findings and constraints: Appearing also in blood were most of the thyroid clonotypes expanded above 0.001.

RNA transcripts provided the source from which TCR beta CDR3 regions were amplified. Using the HTBI primer set, a first-round RT-PCR was run on the TCR CDR3. MiXCR was run by TCRdb on the multiplex PCR reads, yielding one entry per CDR3 protein. This table holds more than 500,000 distinct CDR3 sequences, 15% to 20% found once. Orbital computed tomography and thyroid ultrasound, together with serum TRAb and thyroxine and clinical symptoms, were used for diagnoses. This clonotype was counted many times. The antigen is undetermined. The sequencing sample was made of blood. The clonotype originates from a woman in her 30s with Graves' hyperthyroidism.

The CDR3 loop is CASRGSGRFYNEQFF. The CDR3 DNA sequence: TGTGCCAGCAGGGGCAGCGGGAGGTTCTACAATGAGCAGTTCTTC. The chain carries TRBV6-1 and TRBJ2-1, with TRBD2 matching 9 bases. Germline V gene sequence: CDR1 MNHNS, CDR2 SASEGT. V lost 6 bases, J lost 3 bases, and 6 bases stayed unmatched. This CDR3 has 15 residues.